This TCR beta chain emerged from a study of OX40 agonist ivuxolimab in advanced cancers. Some clones are missing from TCRdb's copy, which holds only in-frame ones; the method was immunoSEQ multiplex PCR. The sample contains around 100,000 clones, about 88% of which appear only once. From germline, CDR1 is GTSNPN and CDR2 SVGIG (reference sequence). The CDR3 has 12 residues. Deletions cut 6 bases from V and 5 bases from J, with 13 bases between. This clonotype was sampled from an adult with an advanced solid tumor such as melanoma, head and neck, liver or kidney cancer. The sample here was CD4+ or CD8+ T cells sorted from blood, taken in a trial of the OX40 agonist ivuxolimab. V and J are TRBV30 and TRBJ1-1; D remains unclear. CDR3 nucleotides: TGTGCCTGCACTCGGGAGGCAACTGAAGCTTTCTTT. It codes for CACTREATEAFF. The variable domain in full, completed from reference TRBV30 and TRBJ1-1, reads SQTIHQWPATLVQPVGSPLSLECTVEGTSNPNLYWYRQAAGRGLQLLFYSVGIGQISSEVPQNLSASRPQDRQFILSSKKLLLSDSGFYLCACTREATEAFFGQGTRLTVV.